This entry lists 14 T cell receptor beta chains sequenced from one sample in a study of blood T cell repertoires in COVID-19. Measured with immunoSEQ multiplex PCR; TCRdb has only the in-frame clones, and not every one. There are 250,000 or so clones in the sample; about 93% occur only once, and approximately 0.8% lies in the top ten. Sequenced: peripheral blood. The source of these receptors is a man aged 25-45 years with COVID-19, enrolled during active disease.

This chain connects TRBV19 to TRBJ1-1; 7 bases line up with TRBD1. Losses at the gene ends were 6 bases for V and 1 base for J; bases not matched to a gene: 5. In germline, CDR1 is LNHDA, CDR2 SQIVND (reference sequence). The CDR3 consists of 14 residues. CDR3 in amino acids: CASSDRVRNTEAFF. Here the CDR3 DNA reads TGTGCCAGTAGCGACAGGGTTCGGAACACTGAAGCTTTCTTT.

The rearrangement joins TRBV28 to TRBJ1-5; 7 nucleotides align to TRBD1. Trimming cost V 4 bases and J 0 bases; bases outside gene matches: 9. The CDR3 totals 17 residues. The germline CDR1 and CDR2 sequences are MDHEN and SYDVKM. In DNA, the CDR3 is TGTGCCAGCAGTTCAATTCGACAGGGCTATAGCAATCAGCCCCAGCATTTT. The encoded protein is CASSSIRQGYSNQPQHF.

This chain links TRBV7-9 with TRBJ1-3; maybe TRBD1 (5 bases). This CDR3 is 16 amino acids long. CDR1 is SEHNR and CDR2 is FQNEAQ in the germline V gene (reference sequence). The V gene lost 2 bases and the J gene lost 0 bases, with 11 bases spanning the gap. The CDR3 DNA follows: TGTGCCAGCAGCTTAAACGGAGACAGCTCTGGAAACACCATATATTTT. Protein: CASSLNGDSSGNTIYF.

V and J are TRBV19 and TRBJ2-2; D is uncertain. CDR3 length: 12 amino acids. Germline V gene lookup returns CDR1 LNHDA and CDR2 SQIVND (reference sequence). V was trimmed by 10 bases and J by 0 bases, leaving 6 bases between them. The chain's CDR3 is CATNANTGELFF. The CDR3 DNA follows: TGTGCCACAAATGCGAACACCGGGGAGCTGTTTTTT.

This chain connects TRBV11-2 to TRBJ1-1; D uncertain. Germline CDR1 and CDR2: SGHAT and FQNNGV. This CDR3 region has 12 residues. V dropped 0 bases and J dropped 4 bases, with 3 bases sitting between them. The CDR3 region is CASSLEATEAFF. In DNA form, the CDR3 reads TGTGCCAGCAGCTTAGAAGCCACTGAAGCTTTCTTT. The full variable domain, in which reference TRBV11-2 and TRBJ1-1 provide the parts outside the CDR3, is EAGVAQSPRYKIIEKRQSVAFWCNPISGHATLYWYQQILGQGPKLLIQFQNNGVVDDSQLPKDRFSAERLKGVDSTLKIQPAKLEDSAVYLCASSLEATEAFFGQGTRLTVV.

The V gene is TRBV28, the J gene TRBJ2-2; D may be TRBD2 (7 bases). CDR3 length: 19 residues. In germline, CDR1 is MDHEN, CDR2 SYDVKM. The germline V and J ends were trimmed by 3 bases and 1 base, with 21 bases remaining between them. Here the CDR3 DNA reads TGTGCCAGCAGTTTTGTTTTTCGGGGGGCACGGGAGAACACCGGGGAGCTGTTTTTT. Translated: CASSFVFRGARENTGELFF.

This chain connects TRBV6-6 to TRBJ1-5, with D unresolved. V shed 2 bases and J shed 0 bases, with 11 bases lying between them. Per the germline V gene, CDR1 is MNHNY and CDR2 is SVGAGI (reference sequence). This CDR3 spans 16 amino acids. CDR3 nucleotides: TGTGCCAGCAGTTACCCTGATACTGATAGCAATCAGCCCCAGCATTTT. Its protein is CASSYPDTDSNQPQHF.

The chain recombines TRBV5-4 with TRBJ1-1, with 10 bases identical to TRBD1. V was pared by 0 bases and J by 1 base, with 0 bases of the junction left unmatched. Germline V gene sequence: CDR1 SGHNT, CDR2 YYREEE (reference sequence). CDR3 size: 15 residues. The CDR3 sequence: CASSLGQGANTEAFF. As DNA, the CDR3 is TGTGCCAGCAGCTTGGGACAGGGGGCGAACACTGAAGCTTTCTTT.

The V gene is TRBV9, the J gene TRBJ2-7; D is unresolved. The ends were cut back, 0 bases at V and 2 bases at J, with 9 bases in the middle. The CDR3 extends over 14 amino acids. Germline values: CDR1 SGDLS, CDR2 YYNGEE. The CDR3 region is CASSVGVIPYEQYF. For the CDR3, the DNA is TGTGCCAGCAGCGTAGGAGTAATTCCCTACGAGCAGTACTTC.

The rearrangement links TRBV7-6 to TRBJ2-7; tentatively, D is TRBD1 (5 bases). The V end was cut by 3 bases, the J end by 6 bases, with 15 bases between. Germline V gives CDR1 SGHVS, CDR2 FNYEAQ. This CDR3 is built from 14 residues. Here the CDR3 reads CASSFEAGSGEQYF. CDR3 DNA: TGTGCCAGCAGCTTCGAGGCAGGGTCTGGCGAGCAGTACTTC.

The chain employs TRBV5-6 and TRBJ2-3, with 7 nucleotides matching TRBD1. The germline CDR1 and CDR2 sequences are SGHDT and YYEEEE. This CDR3 comprises 15 residues. Unmatched junction bases numbered 4, after V lost 0 bases and J lost 3 bases. The CDR3 is CASSLVGGATDTQYF. The CDR3 DNA reads TGTGCCAGCAGCTTGGTAGGGGGCGCGACAGATACGCAGTATTTT.

This sequence joins TRBV25-1 and TRBJ1-2, with D possibly matching TRBD1 (6 bases). V gave up 3 bases and J gave up 4 bases, with 15 bases separating them. This CDR3 has 15 residues. Germline V lookup: CDR1 MGHDK, CDR2 SYGVNS. The CDR3 loop reads CASSETVLQGYGYTF. Written as DNA, the CDR3 is TGTGCCAGCAGTGAGACAGTTTTACAGGGCTATGGCTACACCTTC.

This chain's CDR3 is CSASGERQQYF. The CDR3 nucleotides read TGCAGTGCTAGTGGTGAAAGACAGCAGTACTTC. The chain carries TRBV20-1 and TRBJ2-4; D might be TRBD1 (5 bases). Between the trimmed V and J ends, which lost 3 bases and 13 bases, there was a span of 13 bases. Germline loops: CDR1 DFQATT, CDR2 SNEGSKA (reference sequence). The CDR3 is 11 residues long.

V gene TRBV28 combines with J gene TRBJ2-7; D ambiguous. Germline CDR1 and CDR2: MDHEN and SYDVKM. There are 12 residues in the CDR3. V lost 5 bases and J lost 4, with 9 bases in between. This CDR3 is CASSRVGYEQYF. Here the CDR3 DNA reads TGTGCCAGCAGTCGGGTTGGGTACGAGCAGTACTTC.